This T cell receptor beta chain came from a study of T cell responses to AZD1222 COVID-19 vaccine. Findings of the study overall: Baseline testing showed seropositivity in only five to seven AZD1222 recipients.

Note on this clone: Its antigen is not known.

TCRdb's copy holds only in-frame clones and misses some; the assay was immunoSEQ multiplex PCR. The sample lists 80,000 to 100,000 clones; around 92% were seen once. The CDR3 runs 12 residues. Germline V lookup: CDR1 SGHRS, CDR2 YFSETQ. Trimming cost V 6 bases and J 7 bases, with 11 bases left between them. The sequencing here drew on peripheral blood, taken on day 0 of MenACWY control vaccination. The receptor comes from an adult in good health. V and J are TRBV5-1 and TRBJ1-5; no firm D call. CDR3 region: CASNGVGQPQHF. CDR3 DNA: TGCGCCAGCAACGGCGTTGGGCAGCCCCAGCATTTT.